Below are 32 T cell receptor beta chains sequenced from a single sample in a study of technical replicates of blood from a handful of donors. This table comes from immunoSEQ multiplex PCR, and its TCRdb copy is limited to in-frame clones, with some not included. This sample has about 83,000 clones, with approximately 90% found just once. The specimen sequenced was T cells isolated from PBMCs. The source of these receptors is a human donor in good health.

CDR3 region: CASSIRPTGGYGYTF. CDR3 DNA: TGTGCCAGTAGTATTAGGCCGACAGGGGGCTATGGCTACACCTTC. The rearrangement joins TRBV19 to TRBJ1-2, with 9 bases fitting TRBD1. Germline CDR1 reads LNHDA; CDR2 reads SQIVND (reference sequence). V lost 3 bases, J lost 4 bases, and 6 bases stayed unmatched. The CDR3 extends over 15 amino acids.

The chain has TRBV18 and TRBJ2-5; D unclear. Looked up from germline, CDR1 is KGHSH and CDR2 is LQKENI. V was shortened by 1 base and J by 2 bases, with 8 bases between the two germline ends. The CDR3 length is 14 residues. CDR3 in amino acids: CASSPRKTQETQYF. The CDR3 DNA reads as TGTGCCAGCTCACCACGCAAGACTCAAGAGACCCAGTACTTC.

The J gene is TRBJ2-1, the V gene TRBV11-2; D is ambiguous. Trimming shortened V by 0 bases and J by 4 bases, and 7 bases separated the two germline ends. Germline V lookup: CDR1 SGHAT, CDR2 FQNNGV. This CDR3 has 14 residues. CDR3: CASSLDGLYNEQFF. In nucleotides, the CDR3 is TGTGCCAGCAGCTTAGATGGGCTTTACAATGAGCAGTTCTTC.

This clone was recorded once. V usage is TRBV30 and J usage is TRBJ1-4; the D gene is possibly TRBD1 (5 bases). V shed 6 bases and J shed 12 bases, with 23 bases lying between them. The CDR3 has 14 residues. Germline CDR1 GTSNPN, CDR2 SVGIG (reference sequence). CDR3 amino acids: CACYTGFLGSELFF. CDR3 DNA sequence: TGTGCCTGCTACACAGGATTCTTAGGTTCGGAACTGTTTTTT.

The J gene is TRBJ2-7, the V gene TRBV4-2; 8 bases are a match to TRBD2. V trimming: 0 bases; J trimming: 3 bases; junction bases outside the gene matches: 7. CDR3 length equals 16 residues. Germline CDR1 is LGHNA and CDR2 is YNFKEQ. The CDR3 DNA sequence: TGTGCCAGCAGCCAAGAGGAAGGTAGCGGGGTCTACGAGCAGTACTTC. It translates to CASSQEEGSGVYEQYF.

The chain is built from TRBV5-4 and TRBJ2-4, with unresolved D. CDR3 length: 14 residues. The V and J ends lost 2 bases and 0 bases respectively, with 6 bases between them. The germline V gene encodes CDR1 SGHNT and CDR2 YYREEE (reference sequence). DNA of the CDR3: TGTGCCAGCAGCTTCGAACTAGCCAAAAACATTCAGTACTTC. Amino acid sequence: CASSFELAKNIQYF.

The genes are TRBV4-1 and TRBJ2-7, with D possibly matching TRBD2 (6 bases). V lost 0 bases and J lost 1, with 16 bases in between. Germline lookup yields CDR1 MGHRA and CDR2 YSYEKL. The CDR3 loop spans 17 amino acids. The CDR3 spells CASSQDIWTISSYEQYF. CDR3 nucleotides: TGCGCCAGCAGCCAAGATATCTGGACTATTTCGTCCTACGAGCAGTACTTC.

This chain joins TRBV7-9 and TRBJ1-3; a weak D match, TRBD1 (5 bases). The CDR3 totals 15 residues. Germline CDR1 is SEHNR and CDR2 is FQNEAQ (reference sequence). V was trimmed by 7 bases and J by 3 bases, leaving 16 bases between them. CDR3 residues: CASIRAFRDGNTIYF. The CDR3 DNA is TGTGCCAGCATCCGGGCTTTCAGGGATGGAAACACCATATATTTT.

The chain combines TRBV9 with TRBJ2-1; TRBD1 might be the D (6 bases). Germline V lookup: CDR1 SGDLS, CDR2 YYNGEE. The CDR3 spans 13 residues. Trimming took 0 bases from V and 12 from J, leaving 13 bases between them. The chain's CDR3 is CASSVGVEGGQFF. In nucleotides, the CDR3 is TGTGCCAGCAGCGTAGGGGTCGAAGGGGGGCAGTTCTTC.

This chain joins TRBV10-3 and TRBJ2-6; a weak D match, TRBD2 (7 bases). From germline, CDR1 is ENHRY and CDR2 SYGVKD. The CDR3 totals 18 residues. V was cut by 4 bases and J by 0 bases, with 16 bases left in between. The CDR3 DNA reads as TGTGCCATCAGTGGGCACAGAGGGGGGGTCTCTGGGGCCAACGTCCTGACTTTC. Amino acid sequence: CAISGHRGGVSGANVLTF.

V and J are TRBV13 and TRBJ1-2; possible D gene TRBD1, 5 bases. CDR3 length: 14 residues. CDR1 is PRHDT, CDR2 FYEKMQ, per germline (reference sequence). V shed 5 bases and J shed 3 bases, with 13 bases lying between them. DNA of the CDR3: TGTGCCAGCAGCGACAAGGGGAGGTACTATGGCTACACCTTC. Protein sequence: CASSDKGRYYGYTF.

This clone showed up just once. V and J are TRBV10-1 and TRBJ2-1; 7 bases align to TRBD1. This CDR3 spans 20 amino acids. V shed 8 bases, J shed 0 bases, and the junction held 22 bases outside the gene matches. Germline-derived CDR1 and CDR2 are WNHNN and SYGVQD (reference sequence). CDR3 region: CASGVGGVGTARASYNEQFF. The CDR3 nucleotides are TGCGCCAGCGGAGTAGGGGGCGTGGGGACCGCTAGGGCCTCCTACAATGAGCAGTTCTTC.

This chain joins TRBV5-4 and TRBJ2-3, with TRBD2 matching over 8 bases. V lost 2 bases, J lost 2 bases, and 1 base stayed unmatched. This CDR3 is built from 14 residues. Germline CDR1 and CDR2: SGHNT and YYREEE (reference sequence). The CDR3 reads CASSLAGATDTQYF. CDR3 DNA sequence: TGTGCCAGCAGCTTAGCGGGGGCCACAGATACGCAGTATTTT.

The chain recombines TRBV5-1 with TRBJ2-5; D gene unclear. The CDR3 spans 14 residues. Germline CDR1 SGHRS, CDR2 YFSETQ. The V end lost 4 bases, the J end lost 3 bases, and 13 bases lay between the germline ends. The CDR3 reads CASSTTDTKETQYF. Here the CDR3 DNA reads TGCGCCAGCAGCACCACAGACACCAAAGAGACCCAGTACTTC.

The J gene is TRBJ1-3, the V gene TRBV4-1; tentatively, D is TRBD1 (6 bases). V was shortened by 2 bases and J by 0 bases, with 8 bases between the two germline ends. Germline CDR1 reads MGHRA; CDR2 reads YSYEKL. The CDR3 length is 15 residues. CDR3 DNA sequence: TGCGCCAGCAGCCAAACGACAGGCTCTGGAAACACCATATATTTT. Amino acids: CASSQTTGSGNTIYF.

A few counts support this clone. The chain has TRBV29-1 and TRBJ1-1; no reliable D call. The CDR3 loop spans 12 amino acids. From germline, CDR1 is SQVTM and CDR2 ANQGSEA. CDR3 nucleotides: TGCAGTTATCGAGAGTTGAACACTGAAGCTTTCTTT. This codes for CSYRELNTEAFF.

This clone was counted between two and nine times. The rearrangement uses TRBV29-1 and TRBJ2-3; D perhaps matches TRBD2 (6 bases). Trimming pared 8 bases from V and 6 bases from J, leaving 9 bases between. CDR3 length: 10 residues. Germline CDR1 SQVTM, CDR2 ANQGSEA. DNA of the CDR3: TGCAGCTGTGGAGGGGATACGCAGTATTTT. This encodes CSCGGDTQYF.

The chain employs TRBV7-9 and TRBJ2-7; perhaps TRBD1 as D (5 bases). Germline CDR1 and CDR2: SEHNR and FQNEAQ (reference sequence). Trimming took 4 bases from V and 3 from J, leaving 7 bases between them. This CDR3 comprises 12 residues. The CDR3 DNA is TGTGCCAGCAGCTACCAGGGCTACGAGCAGTACTTC. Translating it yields CASSYQGYEQYF.

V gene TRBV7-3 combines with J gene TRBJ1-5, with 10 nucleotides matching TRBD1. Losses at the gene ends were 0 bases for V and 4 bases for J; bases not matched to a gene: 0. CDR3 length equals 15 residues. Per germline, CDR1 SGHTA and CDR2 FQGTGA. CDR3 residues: CASSLTGQGNQPQHF. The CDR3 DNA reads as TGTGCCAGCAGCTTAACGGGACAGGGGAATCAGCCCCAGCATTTT.

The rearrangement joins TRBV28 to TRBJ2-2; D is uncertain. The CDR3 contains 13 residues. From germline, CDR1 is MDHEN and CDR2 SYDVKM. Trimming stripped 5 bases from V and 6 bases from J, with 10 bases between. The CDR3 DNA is TGTGCCAGCAGTATAGTTCTGGCCGGGGAGCTGTTTTTT. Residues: CASSIVLAGELFF.

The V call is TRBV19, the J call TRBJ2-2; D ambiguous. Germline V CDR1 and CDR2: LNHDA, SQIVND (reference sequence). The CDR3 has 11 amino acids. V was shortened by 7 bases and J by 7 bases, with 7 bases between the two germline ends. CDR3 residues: CASTSGGELFF. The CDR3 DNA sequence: TGTGCCAGTACGAGTGGCGGGGAGCTGTTTTTT.

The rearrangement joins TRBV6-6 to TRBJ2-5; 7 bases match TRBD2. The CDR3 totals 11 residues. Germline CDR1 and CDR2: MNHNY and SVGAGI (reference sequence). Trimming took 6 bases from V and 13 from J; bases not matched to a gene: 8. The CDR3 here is CASSSDGGGYF. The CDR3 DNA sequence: TGTGCCAGCAGCTCGGACGGCGGGGGGTACTTC.

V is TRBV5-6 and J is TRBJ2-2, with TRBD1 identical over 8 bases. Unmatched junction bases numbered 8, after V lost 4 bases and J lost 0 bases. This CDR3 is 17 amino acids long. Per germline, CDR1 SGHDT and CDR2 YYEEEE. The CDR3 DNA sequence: TGTGCCAGCAGCCCCCCGGGACAGGCGTCGAACACCGGGGAGCTGTTTTTT. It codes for CASSPPGQASNTGELFF.

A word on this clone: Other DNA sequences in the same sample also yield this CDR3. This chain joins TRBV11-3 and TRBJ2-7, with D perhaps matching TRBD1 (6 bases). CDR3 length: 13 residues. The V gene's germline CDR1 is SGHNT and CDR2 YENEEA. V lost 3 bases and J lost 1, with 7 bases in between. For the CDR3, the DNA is TGTGCCAGCAGCTTGGGGGCATCCTACGAGCAGTACTTC. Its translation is CASSLGASYEQYF.

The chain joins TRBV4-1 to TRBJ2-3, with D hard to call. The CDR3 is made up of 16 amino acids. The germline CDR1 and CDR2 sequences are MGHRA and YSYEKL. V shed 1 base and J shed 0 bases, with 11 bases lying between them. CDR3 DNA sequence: TGCGCCAGCAGCCAAGGAGTCCCCCTTAGCACAGATACGCAGTATTTT. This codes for CASSQGVPLSTDTQYF.

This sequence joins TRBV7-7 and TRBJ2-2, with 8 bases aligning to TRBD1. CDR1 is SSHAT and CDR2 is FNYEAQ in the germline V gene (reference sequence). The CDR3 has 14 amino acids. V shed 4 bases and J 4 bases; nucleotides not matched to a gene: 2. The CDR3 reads CASSSTGGTGELFF. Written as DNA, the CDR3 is TGTGCCAGCAGCTCAACAGGGGGCACCGGGGAGCTGTTTTTT.

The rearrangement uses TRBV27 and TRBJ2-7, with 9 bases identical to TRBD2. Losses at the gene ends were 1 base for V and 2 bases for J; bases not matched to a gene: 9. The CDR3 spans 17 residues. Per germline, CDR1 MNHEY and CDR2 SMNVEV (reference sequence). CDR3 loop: CASSLLNPSGTTYEQYF. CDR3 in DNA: TGTGCCAGCAGTTTATTAAACCCTAGCGGGACAACCTACGAGCAGTACTTC.

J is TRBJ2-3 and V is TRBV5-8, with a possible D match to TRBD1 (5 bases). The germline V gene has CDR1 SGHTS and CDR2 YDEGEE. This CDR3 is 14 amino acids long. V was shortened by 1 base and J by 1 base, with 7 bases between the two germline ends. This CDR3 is CASSLWGRTDTQYF. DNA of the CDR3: TGTGCCAGCAGCTTGTGGGGCCGCACAGATACGCAGTATTTT.

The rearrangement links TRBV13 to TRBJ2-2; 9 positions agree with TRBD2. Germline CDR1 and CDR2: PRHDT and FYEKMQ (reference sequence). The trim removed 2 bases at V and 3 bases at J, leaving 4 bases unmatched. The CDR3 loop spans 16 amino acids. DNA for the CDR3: TGTGCCAGCAGCTTAATCGCGGGAGGGTACACCGGGGAGCTGTTTTTT. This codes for CASSLIAGGYTGELFF.

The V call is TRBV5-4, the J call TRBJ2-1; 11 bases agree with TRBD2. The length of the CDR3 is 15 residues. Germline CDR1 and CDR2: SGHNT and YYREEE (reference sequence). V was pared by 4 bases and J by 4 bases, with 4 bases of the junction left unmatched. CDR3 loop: CASSIRLAGYNEQFF. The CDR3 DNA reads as TGTGCCAGCAGCATTCGACTAGCGGGGTACAATGAGCAGTTCTTC.

The CDR3 sequence: CATRPAADTFEDEQFF. CDR3 bases: TGTGCCACCCGCCCAGCTGCAGATACGTTTGAGGATGAGCAGTTCTTC. The chain recombines TRBV15 with TRBJ2-1, with D unclear. Germline-derived CDR1 and CDR2 are LNHNV and YYDKDF (reference sequence). V was trimmed by 8 bases and J by 8 bases, leaving 25 bases between them. The CDR3 totals 16 residues.

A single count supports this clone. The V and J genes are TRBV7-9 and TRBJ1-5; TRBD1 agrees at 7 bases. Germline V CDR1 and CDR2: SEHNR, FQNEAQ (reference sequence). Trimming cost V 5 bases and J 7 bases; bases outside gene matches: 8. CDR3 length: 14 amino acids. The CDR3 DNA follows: TGTGCCAGCAGCCGCGACAGGGCTGACCAGCCCCAGCATTTT. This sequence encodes CASSRDRADQPQHF.